These 9 T cell receptor beta chains originate from one sample sequenced in a study of CD8+CD57+ T cells in acquired aplastic anemia. Patients picked for sequencing had shown CD8+CD57+ cell expansion detected by flow cytometry. Profiles of TCR beta VDJ and CDR3 were generated from a genomic DNA template. TCRdb re-derived calls from the reads in MiXCR, one entry per CDR3 protein. The sample includes 100,000 to 150,000 distinct CDR3 sequences, roughly 40% of them seen just once. The specimen sequenced was sorted CD4+, CD8+, or CD8+CD57+ T cells (not recorded which) from PBMCs. The receptors come from a human donor with aplastic anemia.

This rearrangement joins TRBV28 to TRBJ2-1, with TRBD2 as a possible D gene (6 bases). The germline CDR1 and CDR2 sequences are MDHEN and SYDVKM. This CDR3 region has 14 residues. Between the trimmed V and J ends, which lost 10 bases and 3 bases, there was a span of 16 bases. In DNA, the CDR3 is TGTGCCACCCTCGGGACTGAAGGCTACAATGAGCAGTTCTTC. The encoded protein is CATLGTEGYNEQFF.

This clonotype has more than one count but fewer than ten. The chain has TRBV10-3 and TRBJ1-2; 7 bases align to TRBD1. Germline V lookup: CDR1 ENHRY, CDR2 SYGVKD. J was trimmed by 7 bases and V by 0 bases; bases with no gene match: 8. This CDR3 region has 15 residues. CDR3 protein: CAISESHRGVGGYTF. CDR3 coding DNA: TGTGCCATCAGTGAGTCGCACAGGGGTGTAGGTGGCTACACCTTC.

In its sample, this clonotype was seen many times. The chain carries TRBV2 and TRBJ1-1; 7 positions agree with TRBD1. The CDR3 is made up of 15 amino acids. V dropped 6 bases and J dropped 1; count of bases not matched to a gene: 8. CDR1 is SNHLY and CDR2 is FYNNEI in the germline V gene. CDR3 residues: CASSGAGTANTEAFF. The CDR3 DNA reads as TGTGCCAGCAGCGGAGCCGGGACAGCGAACACTGAAGCTTTCTTT.

The chain joins TRBV5-1 to TRBJ2-7; TRBD1 agrees at 7 bases. Per germline, CDR1 SGHRS and CDR2 YFSETQ. The CDR3 covers 14 residues. Germline trimming cut 3 bases from V and 2 bases from J; bases unmatched to any gene: 5. The CDR3 region has the DNA TGCGCCAGCAGCTCAACTACAGGGGCCTACGAGCAGTACTTC. Translating it yields CASSSTTGAYEQYF.

This clonotype showed up just a few times. V gene TRBV10-3 combines with J gene TRBJ1-4, with TRBD1 matching over 7 bases. V trimming: 5 bases; J trimming: 8 bases; junction bases outside the gene matches: 8. CDR1 and CDR2 (germline): ENHRY, SYGVKD. CDR3 length: 14 amino acids. The CDR3 DNA sequence: TGTGCCATCAGTTCTGACAGGGCTGGGGAAAAACTGTTTTTT. Translated, it gives CAISSDRAGEKLFF.

This clonotype was seen many times. V is TRBV24-1 and J is TRBJ2-4; possible D gene TRBD2, 7 bases. The V end was cut by 4 bases, the J end by 0 bases, with 9 bases between. Germline-derived CDR1 and CDR2 are KGHDR and SFDVKD. The CDR3 sequence is 15 residues long. In DNA, the CDR3 is TGTGCCACCAGTGAAGGGGGGGTAGCCAAAAACATTCAGTACTTC. Protein: CATSEGGVAKNIQYF.

With respect to this clonotype: A much bigger clone sits one base away, suggesting this may be a read error. V and J are TRBV20-1 and TRBJ1-3; the D gene is possibly TRBD1 (5 bases). The length of the CDR3 is 14 residues. The germline V gene has CDR1 DFQATT and CDR2 SNEGSKA (reference sequence). V lost 7 bases and J lost 0, with 13 bases in between. The CDR3 spells CSVDQGNSGNTIYF. DNA for the CDR3: TGCAGTGTTGACCAGGGCAACTCTGGAAACACCATATATTTT.

This clonotype was counted ten times or more. This sequence joins TRBV15 and TRBJ2-4; D is unresolved. V was cut by 0 bases and J by 3 bases, with 15 bases left in between. CDR3 size: 17 residues. Per the germline V gene, CDR1 is LNHNV and CDR2 is YYDKDF (reference sequence). The CDR3 sequence: CATSRDAGPADKNIQYF. The CDR3 DNA sequence: TGTGCCACCAGCAGAGATGCCGGGCCCGCGGACAAAAACATTCAGTACTTC.

Concerning this clonotype itself: This may come from a read error, since a much larger clone is one base off. The chain combines TRBV20-1 with TRBJ2-7; the match to TRBD1 covers 8 bases. Germline CDR1 reads DFQATT; CDR2 reads SNEGSKA (reference sequence). The length of the CDR3 is 14 residues. CDR3 DNA sequence: TGCAGTGCTAGGAAGCTGGCAGGGGGCGACGAGCGGTACTTC. Translation: CSARKLAGGDERYF.